These 20 T cell receptor beta chains were all obtained from the same sample, sequenced in a study of cytomegalovirus exposure and HLA in healthy donors. Both 60 Vbeta primers and 13 Jbeta primers went into the PCR. Measured with immunoSEQ multiplex PCR; TCRdb has only the in-frame clones, and not every one. The top ten clones hold 5.8% of a sample with 120,000 or so clones, over 75% of them seen once. The sample comprised PBMCs. These receptors came from a man aged 18 to 30 in good health and CMV-seropositive.

A few counts support this clone. The chain couples TRBV5-1 to TRBJ2-7; TRBD1 matches at 10 bases. The CDR3 sequence is 17 residues long. V gave up 1 base and J gave up 4 bases; unmatched junction bases: 11. Looked up from germline, CDR1 is SGHRS and CDR2 is YFSETQ. This CDR3 reads CASSLTAGTGAPYEQYF. Written as DNA, the CDR3 is TGCGCCAGCAGCTTGACGGCCGGGACAGGGGCCCCTTACGAGCAGTACTTC.

This chain uses TRBV5-1 with TRBJ1-4, with TRBD1 as a possible D gene (5 bases). With 5 bases removed from V and 0 bases from J, the gap between germline ends came to 11 bases. The CDR3 extends over 15 amino acids. The germline gives CDR1 SGHRS, CDR2 YFSETQ. Here the CDR3 DNA reads TGCGCCAGCAGTAGGACAACTGCAACTAATGAAAAACTGTTTTTT. It encodes CASSRTTATNEKLFF.

The chain uses TRBV7-6 and TRBJ1-6; TRBD1 agrees at 7 bases. Germline CDR1 is SGHVS and CDR2 is FNYEAQ. The CDR3 is made up of 15 amino acids. V shed 5 bases, J shed 7 bases, and the junction held 8 bases outside the gene matches. The CDR3 nucleotides read TGTGCCAGCAGCCAAGGACAGGTCGGAAATTCACCCCTCCACTTT. Translating gives CASSQGQVGNSPLHF.

J is TRBJ1-1 and V is TRBV28; D not certain. V was cut by 3 bases and J by 6 bases, with 8 bases left in between. The CDR3 covers 12 residues. Germline loops: CDR1 MDHEN, CDR2 SYDVKM. Written as DNA, the CDR3 is TGTGCCAGCAGTTTGGAGAGTTCTGAAGCTTTCTTT. Its protein is CASSLESSEAFF.

The chain recombines TRBV6-1 with TRBJ1-4; D not resolved. Germline V gene lookup returns CDR1 MNHNS and CDR2 SASEGT. The V end lost 1 base, the J end lost 8 bases, and 11 bases lay between the germline ends. The CDR3 extends over 14 amino acids. The CDR3 protein is CASSEVEGGEKLFF. CDR3 DNA sequence: TGTGCCAGCAGTGAAGTGGAAGGAGGGGAAAAACTGTTTTTT.

The rearrangement joins TRBV5-1 to TRBJ2-7; 14 nucleotides align to TRBD2. The CDR3 runs to 16 residues. CDR1 SGHRS and CDR2 YFSETQ come from the germline V gene. The V gene end was trimmed by 3 bases and the J gene end by 0 bases; junction bases not matched to a gene: 2. As DNA, the CDR3 is TGCGCCAGCAGCTGGACTAGCGGGGGGTTCTCCTACGAGCAGTACTTC. Translation: CASSWTSGGFSYEQYF.

The gene calls are TRBV6-5 and TRBJ2-7; D might be TRBD2 (6 bases). CDR1 is MNHEY, CDR2 SVGAGI, per germline. V was trimmed by 2 bases and J by 6 bases, leaving 17 bases between them. The CDR3 contains 15 residues. CDR3 DNA sequence: TGTGCCAGCAGTTACGGTCCCGGACCGGGAGCCGAGCAGTACTTC. This sequence encodes CASSYGPGPGAEQYF.

This chain joins TRBV10-3 and TRBJ1-1; no reliable D call. The CDR3 contains 14 residues. Trimming took 0 bases from V and 1 from J, leaving 6 bases between them. Germline CDR1 reads ENHRY; CDR2 reads SYGVKD. CDR3 amino acids: CAISESAGNTEAFF. The CDR3 DNA follows: TGTGCCATCAGTGAGTCGGCGGGGAACACTGAAGCTTTCTTT.

This chain connects TRBV27 to TRBJ1-1, with D possibly TRBD1 on 5 matching bases. The CDR3 runs to 15 residues. Trimming shortened V by 0 bases and J by 4 bases, and 12 bases separated the two germline ends. The V gene's germline CDR1 is MNHEY and CDR2 SMNVEV (reference sequence). The CDR3: CASSLSMGRGTEAFF. The CDR3 region has the DNA TGTGCCAGCAGTTTATCGATGGGGCGCGGCACTGAAGCTTTCTTT.

The chain carries TRBV25-1 and TRBJ1-2; TRBD1 matches 7 bases. In germline, CDR1 is MGHDK, CDR2 SYGVNS. After removal of 3 bases from V and 4 bases from J, the junction contained 17 bases not matched to a gene. The CDR3 spans 18 residues. CDR3 nucleotide sequence: TGTGCCAGCAGTGATTTTGACAGGGCCTCGATCCCCTTCTATGGCTACACCTTC. Protein: CASSDFDRASIPFYGYTF.

The rearrangement joins TRBV18 to TRBJ1-5, with a possible D match to TRBD1 (6 bases). The germline V gene encodes CDR1 KGHSH and CDR2 LQKENI. V gave up 5 bases and J gave up 7 bases, with 15 bases separating them. The CDR3 has 14 amino acids. The chain's CDR3 is CASSETGFPQPQHF. The CDR3 DNA sequence: TGTGCCAGCTCAGAAACAGGGTTCCCCCAGCCCCAGCATTTT.

The rearrangement joins TRBV19 to TRBJ1-4, with a tentative D call TRBD1 (5 bases). V was shortened by 0 bases and J by 4 bases, with 9 bases between the two germline ends. CDR1 LNHDA and CDR2 SQIVND come from the germline V gene (reference sequence). The CDR3 covers 15 residues. The CDR3 spells CASSIEGLINEKLFF. The CDR3 coding sequence is TGTGCCAGTAGTATAGAGGGACTGATTAATGAAAAACTGTTTTTT.

J is TRBJ2-7 and V is TRBV7-2, with D hard to call. The CDR3 is made up of 15 amino acids. The V gene's germline CDR1 is SGHTA and CDR2 FQGNSA. The V end was cut by 1 base, the J end by 4 bases, with 14 bases between. The CDR3 nucleotides are TGTGCCAGCAGCTTAGAGCTGGGCCCCTCGTACGAGCAGTACTTC. Its protein product is CASSLELGPSYEQYF.

The chain combines TRBV27 with TRBJ2-5, with 11 positions matching TRBD2. Germline V lookup: CDR1 MNHEY, CDR2 SMNVEV (reference sequence). The CDR3 runs 15 residues. The trim removed 5 bases at V and 4 bases at J, leaving 6 bases unmatched. The CDR3 DNA reads as TGTGCCAGCAGTCCTACTAGCGGGAGCAGAGAGACCCAGTACTTC. Translating gives CASSPTSGSRETQYF.

Only a few counts were recorded for this clone. The chain is built from TRBV2 and TRBJ2-3, with TRBD2 identical over 7 bases. After removal of 3 bases from V and 2 bases from J, the junction contained 8 bases not matched to a gene. Germline-derived CDR1 and CDR2 are SNHLY and FYNNEI. The CDR3 length is 16 residues. In nucleotides, the CDR3 is TGTGCCAGCAGTGATCCACTAGCGCCGATCACAGATACGCAGTATTTT. It is translated as CASSDPLAPITDTQYF.

The CDR3 DNA sequence: TGTGCCACCACGACAGGGATTAATGAAAAACTGTTTTTT. Amino acid sequence: CATTTGINEKLFF. The J gene is TRBJ1-4, the V gene TRBV7-9; TRBD1 matches at 7 bases. Trimming at V came to 10 bases and at J to 4 bases, leaving 6 bases not matched to a gene. Per germline, CDR1 SEHNR and CDR2 FQNEAQ (reference sequence). CDR3 length equals 13 residues.

The J gene is TRBJ1-1, the V gene TRBV19; 10 nucleotides line up with TRBD1. The CDR3 is 14 amino acids. Germline V gives CDR1 LNHDA, CDR2 SQIVND (reference sequence). The ends lost 5 bases at V and 6 bases at J; junction bases unmatched: 6. CDR3 coding DNA: TGTGCCAGTAGTGTCGGACAGGGGGTCGCTGAAGCTTTCTTT. This sequence encodes CASSVGQGVAEAFF.

This clone has just a few counts. The chain links TRBV5-1 to TRBJ2-1; no clear D. The CDR3 loop spans 14 amino acids. Trimming pared 5 bases from V and 0 bases from J, leaving 9 bases between. CDR1 is SGHRS and CDR2 is YFSETQ in the germline V gene. This CDR3 reads CASREQNSYNEQFF. In nucleotides, the CDR3 is TGCGCCAGCAGGGAGCAGAACTCCTACAATGAGCAGTTCTTC.

The rearrangement uses TRBV2 and TRBJ1-5, with D unclear. The CDR3 spans 14 residues. Germline V gene data show CDR1 as SNHLY and CDR2 as FYNNEI. With 0 bases removed from V and 5 bases from J, the gap between germline ends came to 8 bases. The CDR3 DNA sequence: TGTGCCAGCAGTGAAGCGTCGCTATATCAGCCCCAGCATTTT. Translated: CASSEASLYQPQHF. The full variable domain, with the rest looked up from reference TRBV2 and TRBJ1-5, is EPEVTQTPSHQVTQMGQEVILRCVPISNHLYFYWYRQILGQKVEFLVSFYNNEISEKSEIFDDQFSVERPDGSNFTLKIRSTKLEDSAMYFCASSEASLYQPQHFGDGTRLSIL.

This clone was seen more than once but under ten times. The rearrangement joins TRBV5-4 to TRBJ1-4, with TRBD1 matching 8 bases. Germline V gene data show CDR1 as SGHNT and CDR2 as YYREEE (reference sequence). This CDR3 is 14 amino acids long. J was trimmed by 9 bases and V by 1 base; bases with no gene match: 5. The CDR3 coding sequence is TGTGCCAGCAGCTTGAGAGACAGGGGACAAAAACTGTTTTTT. Translating gives CASSLRDRGQKLFF.